This entry is about one TCR beta chain. Assay used: immunoSEQ multiplex PCR; TCRdb lists only in-frame clones, some missing. The data contain fewer than 55,000 clones, roughly 73% of them singletons. This sample stems from a study of PD-1 blockade in classical Hodgkin lymphoma. At the level of the study: Patients received nivolumab 3 mg/kg intravenously every 2 weeks.

As for time point: cycle 4 day 1 (C4D1), after five to seven weeks of nivolumab. With no exception, relapse followed autologous stem cell transplantation in all patients, and brentuximab vedotin exposure varied. Looked up from germline, CDR1 is MNHNY and CDR2 is SVGAGI (reference sequence). The J segment lost 5 bases and the V segment lost 5 bases, leaving 4 bases of the junction unmatched. The CDR3 loop spans 14 amino acids. Specimen: peripheral blood mononuclear cells (PBMCs), collected before the fourth cycle of nivolumab. This clonotype was sampled from a human donor with classical Hodgkin lymphoma. The chain combines TRBV6-6 with TRBJ1-4; TRBD1 aligns across 8 bases. CDR3 sequence (DNA): TGTGCCAGCAGTGCGGGACAGGTGAATGAAAAACTGTTTTTT. This sequence encodes CASSAGQVNEKLFF.